Here is one T cell receptor (beta chain) with its context. The sample belongs to a study of T cell changes during pregnancy in multiple sclerosis. Trimming cost V 3 bases and J 3 bases, with 12 bases left between them. This CDR3 is built from 14 residues. Germline CDR1 reads SGHTA; CDR2 reads FQGNSA. This table comes from immunoSEQ multiplex PCR, and its TCRdb copy is limited to in-frame clones, with some not included. The table records around 37,000 clones, roughly 89% of them present only once. The clonotype originates from a female donor with multiple sclerosis, enrolled in a pregnancy study. The chain is built from TRBV7-2 and TRBJ2-7; D may be TRBD2 (6 bases). The sample was CD8+ T cells from peripheral blood mononuclear cells, taken in the second trimester of pregnancy. The CDR3 nucleotides are TGTGCCAGCAGCTTCCTGTCTAGCGACTACGAGCAGTACTTC. This codes for CASSFLSSDYEQYF.